The next 14 T cell receptor beta chains were all read from a single sample in a study of blood T cell repertoires in COVID-19. Assay: immunoSEQ multiplex PCR; the TCRdb copy retains only in-frame clones and omits some. The sample lists over 150,000 clones; approximately 83% were seen once. Sequenced input: peripheral blood. Receptors were obtained from a middle-aged man with active or convalescent COVID-19.

This chain links TRBV5-4 with TRBJ2-4; 11 nucleotides match TRBD2. The V segment lost 0 bases and the J segment 6 bases; nucleotides outside the gene matches: 2. The CDR3 runs to 15 residues. Looked up from germline, CDR1 is SGHNT and CDR2 is YYREEE (reference sequence). CDR3 in amino acids: CASSLGLAGGNIQYF. The CDR3 nucleotides are TGTGCCAGCAGCTTGGGGCTAGCGGGGGGAAACATTCAGTACTTC.

Comment on this clone: The same CDR3 arises from other DNA sequences in this sample as well. The genes are TRBV19 and TRBJ1-5; D is undetermined. The germline V gene encodes CDR1 LNHDA and CDR2 SQIVND (reference sequence). CDR3 length: 15 residues. Trimming left V 3 bases short and J 0 bases short, with 9 bases between. The CDR3 spells CASSIFRGSNQPQHF. The CDR3 DNA reads as TGTGCCAGTAGTATTTTTCGGGGTAGCAATCAGCCCCAGCATTTT.

The V and J genes are TRBV6-2 or TRBV6-3 and TRBJ2-7, with D maybe TRBD2 (6 bases). CDR1 is MNHEY, CDR2 SVGEGT, per germline. The CDR3 covers 16 residues. V lost 5 bases and J 2 bases, leaving 19 bases between the germline ends. The CDR3 nucleotides read TGTGCCAGCAGTAGCTTGGGGGGACTGGCAACCTACGAGCAGTACTTC. This encodes CASSSLGGLATYEQYF.

The chain uses TRBV28 and TRBJ2-7, with TRBD1 matching over 10 bases. Germline V CDR1 and CDR2: MDHEN, SYDVKM. The junction had 14 bases not matched to a gene; V was cut back by 10 bases and J by 5 bases. This CDR3 has 15 amino acids. The CDR3 coding sequence is TGTGCCACCCTCCATCCTGGGACAGGGGCGAACGAGCAGTACTTC. This codes for CATLHPGTGANEQYF.

The gene calls are TRBV28 and TRBJ1-3; D ambiguous. CDR1 MDHEN and CDR2 SYDVKM come from the germline V gene. The germline V and J ends were trimmed by 8 bases and 4 bases, with 21 bases remaining between them. This CDR3 is 16 amino acids long. CDR3 in DNA: TGTGCCAGCGGCCCCTCCGGGTTGAGGAAAGGAAACACCATATATTTT. Amino acid sequence: CASGPSGLRKGNTIYF.

The chain links TRBV19 to TRBJ2-1, with 8 positions matching TRBD2. Trimming removed 3 bases from V and 5 bases from J; junction bases left unmatched: 15. CDR3 size: 18 residues. Germline V gene sequence: CDR1 LNHDA, CDR2 SQIVND (reference sequence). The CDR3 coding sequence is TGTGCCAGTAGTATTTACCTTACTAGCGGCGGACATGACAATGAGCAGTTCTTC. Amino acid sequence: CASSIYLTSGGHDNEQFF.

CDR3 DNA sequence: TGTGCCAGCAGTTGGGAGGGTAGTCAGCCCCAGCATTTT. The encoded protein is CASSWEGSQPQHF. This chain joins TRBV6-5 and TRBJ1-5; D remains ambiguous. Germline CDR1 is MNHEY and CDR2 is SVGAGI. V was cut by 4 bases and J by 6 bases, with 10 bases left in between. The CDR3 contains 13 residues.

The CDR3 sequence: CASSPGQGYPGELFF. As DNA, the CDR3 is TGTGCCAGCAGCCCCGGACAGGGGTACCCCGGGGAGCTGTTTTTT. The genes are TRBV11-3 and TRBJ2-2; 9 bases line up with TRBD1. Germline values: CDR1 SGHNT, CDR2 YENEEA. The CDR3 spans 15 residues. After removal of 5 bases from V and 6 bases from J, the junction contained 7 bases not matched to a gene.

The chain couples TRBV5-5 to TRBJ1-3; D remains ambiguous. The CDR3 covers 15 residues. From germline, CDR1 is SGHKS and CDR2 YYEKEE (reference sequence). The V end was cut by 0 bases, the J end by 0 bases, with 7 bases between. The CDR3 DNA is TGTGCCAGCAGCTTGGCAGTATTCTCTGGAAACACCATATATTTT. Its protein is CASSLAVFSGNTIYF.

The CDR3 nucleotides read TGTGCCAGCAGCCCCACGGACACTTTGCCCCAGCATTTT. Its protein is CASSPTDTLPQHF. The genes are TRBV11-2 and TRBJ1-5, with D maybe TRBD1 (5 bases). Germline lookup yields CDR1 SGHAT and CDR2 FQNNGV. Trimming pared 5 bases from V and 9 bases from J, leaving 14 bases between. This CDR3 region has 13 residues.

This chain links TRBV28 with TRBJ2-7; a possible D gene is TRBD2 (5 bases). The CDR3 has 12 amino acids. Deletions cut 4 bases from V and 10 bases from J, with 14 bases between. Per the germline V gene, CDR1 is MDHEN and CDR2 is SYDVKM. The CDR3 DNA sequence: TGTGCCAGCAGTTCGCCGTGGACTTTCCAGTACTTC. Residues: CASSSPWTFQYF.

This chain connects TRBV5-6 to TRBJ2-5, with D maybe TRBD2 (6 bases). The CDR3 covers 16 residues. The V gene lost 4 bases and the J gene lost 5 bases, with 21 bases spanning the gap. CDR1 SGHDT and CDR2 YYEEEE come from the germline V gene. The CDR3 nucleotides are TGTGCCAGCAGCGGCGGGGCCCAAAATCGAGAGGAGACCCAGTACTTC. Amino acids: CASSGGAQNREETQYF.

This clone was picked up one time. The CDR3 protein is CASSILGQGANYGYTF. DNA of the CDR3: TGTGCCAGTAGTATCCTCGGCCAGGGGGCGAACTATGGCTACACCTTC. V is TRBV19 and J is TRBJ1-2, with 8 positions matching TRBD1. V lost 3 bases and J lost 2; bases outside the gene matches: 8. The germline gives CDR1 LNHDA, CDR2 SQIVND (reference sequence). The CDR3 is made up of 16 amino acids.

This chain joins TRBV6-1 and TRBJ1-6, with D unresolved. Germline V gene sequence: CDR1 MNHNS, CDR2 SASEGT. The V end lost 3 bases, the J end lost 5 bases, and 8 bases lay between the germline ends. This CDR3 region has 14 residues. CDR3 nucleotide sequence: TGTGCCAGCAGTGATCGGGGTGATAATTCACCCCTCCACTTT. This gives the protein CASSDRGDNSPLHF.